The TCR beta chain under discussion was sequenced for a study of T-cell reconstitution after alpha-beta-depleted transplantation in children. The CDR3 sequence is 14 residues long. Germline lookup yields CDR1 SGHVS and CDR2 FQNEAQ. V dropped 3 bases and J dropped 8 bases, with 14 bases sitting between them. This clonotype was counted at least ten times. Molecular barcoding with unique molecular identifiers was used for the TCRbeta library. MiXCR, run by TCRdb on the PCR reads, gives a single entry per CDR3 protein. There are 200,000 to 250,000 distinct CDR3 sequences in the sample; over 9.5% occur only once, and about 4.8% lies in the top ten.

This specimen was PBMCs from the stem cell graft donor, taken from the stem cell graft. V and J are TRBV7-8 and TRBJ1-5, with a weak D call TRBD1 (6 bases). The clonotype comes from a human donor who donated a stem cell graft to a child with SCID. CDR3 in DNA: TGTGCCAGCAGCTTGGGACACCCTGGGGAGCCCCAGCATTTT. Translated: CASSLGHPGEPQHF.